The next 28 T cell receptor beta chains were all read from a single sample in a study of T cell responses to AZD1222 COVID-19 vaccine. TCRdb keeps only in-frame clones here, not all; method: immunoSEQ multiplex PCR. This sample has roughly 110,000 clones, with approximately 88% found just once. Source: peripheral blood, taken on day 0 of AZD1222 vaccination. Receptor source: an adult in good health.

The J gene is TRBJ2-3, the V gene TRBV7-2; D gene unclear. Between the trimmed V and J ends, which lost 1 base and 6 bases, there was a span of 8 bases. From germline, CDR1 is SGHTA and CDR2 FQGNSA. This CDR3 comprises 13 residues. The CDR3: CASSLGEMDTQYF. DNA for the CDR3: TGTGCCAGCAGCTTAGGGGAAATGGATACGCAGTATTTT. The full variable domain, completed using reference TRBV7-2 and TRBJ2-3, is GAGVSQSPSNKVTEKGKDVELRCDPISGHTALYWYRQSLGQGLEFLIYFQGNSAPDKSGLPSDRFSAERTGGSVSTLTIQRTQQEDSAVYLCASSLGEMDTQYFGPGTRLTVL.

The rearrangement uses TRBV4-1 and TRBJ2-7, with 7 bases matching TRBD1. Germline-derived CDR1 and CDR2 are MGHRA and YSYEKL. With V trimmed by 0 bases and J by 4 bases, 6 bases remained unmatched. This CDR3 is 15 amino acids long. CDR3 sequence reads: CASSQDHRGEYEQYF. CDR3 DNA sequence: TGCGCCAGCAGCCAAGATCACAGGGGTGAATACGAGCAGTACTTC.

CDR3 nucleotides: TGTGCCAGCAGCTTGCGGGGTTGGGGGACTGAAGCTTTCTTT. As protein: CASSLRGWGTEAFF. The gene calls are TRBV5-8 and TRBJ1-1; D may be TRBD1 (5 bases). CDR3 length: 14 amino acids. Germline V gives CDR1 SGHTS, CDR2 YDEGEE. V was trimmed by 1 base and J by 5 bases, leaving 12 bases between them.

The CDR3 DNA follows: TGTGCCTGGAGTAGGGGGCTAGGCAATCAGCCCCAGCATTTT. Translated, it gives CAWSRGLGNQPQHF. The chain links TRBV30 to TRBJ1-5; 7 bases line up with TRBD1. The junction had 3 bases not matched to a gene; V was cut back by 2 bases and J by 2 bases. Per germline, CDR1 GTSNPN and CDR2 SVGIG (reference sequence). The CDR3 contains 14 residues.

The CDR3 DNA reads as TGTGCCGCGGGACAGGGGAGATCACCCCTCCACTTT. Its protein is CAAGQGRSPLHF. The chain combines TRBV25-1 with TRBJ1-6, with 10 nucleotides matching TRBD1. The CDR3 is 12 amino acids. Trimming at V came to 11 bases and at J to 10 bases, leaving 5 bases not matched to a gene. The V gene's germline CDR1 is MGHDK and CDR2 SYGVNS.

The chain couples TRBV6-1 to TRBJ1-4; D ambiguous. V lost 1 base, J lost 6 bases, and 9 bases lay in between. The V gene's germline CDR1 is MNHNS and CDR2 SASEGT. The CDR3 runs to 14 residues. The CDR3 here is CASSEGGSDEKLFF. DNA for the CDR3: TGTGCCAGCAGTGAAGGAGGGAGCGATGAAAAACTGTTTTTT.

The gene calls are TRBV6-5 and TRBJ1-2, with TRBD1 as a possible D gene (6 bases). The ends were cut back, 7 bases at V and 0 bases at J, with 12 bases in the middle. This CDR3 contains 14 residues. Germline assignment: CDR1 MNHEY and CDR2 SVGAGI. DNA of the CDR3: TGTGCCAGCACCTCGGCAGGGGCTAACTATGGCTACACCTTC. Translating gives CASTSAGANYGYTF.

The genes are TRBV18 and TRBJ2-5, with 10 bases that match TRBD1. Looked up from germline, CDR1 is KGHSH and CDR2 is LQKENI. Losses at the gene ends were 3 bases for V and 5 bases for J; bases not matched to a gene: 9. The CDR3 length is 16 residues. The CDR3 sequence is CASSPGGQGSVETQYF. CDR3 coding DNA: TGTGCCAGCTCACCGGGGGGACAGGGGAGTGTGGAGACCCAGTACTTC.

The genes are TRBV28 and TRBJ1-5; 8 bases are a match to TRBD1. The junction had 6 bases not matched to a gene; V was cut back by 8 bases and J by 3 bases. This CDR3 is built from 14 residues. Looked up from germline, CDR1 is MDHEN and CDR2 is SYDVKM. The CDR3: CASHRQGHNQPQHF. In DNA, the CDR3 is TGTGCCAGCCATAGACAGGGGCACAATCAGCCCCAGCATTTT.

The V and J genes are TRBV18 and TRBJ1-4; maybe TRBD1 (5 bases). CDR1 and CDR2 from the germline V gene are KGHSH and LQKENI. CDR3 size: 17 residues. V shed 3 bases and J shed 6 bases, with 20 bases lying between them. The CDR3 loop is CASSPGQGSGDHEKLFF. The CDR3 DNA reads TGTGCCAGCTCACCGGGGCAGGGTTCCGGGGATCATGAAAAACTGTTTTTT.

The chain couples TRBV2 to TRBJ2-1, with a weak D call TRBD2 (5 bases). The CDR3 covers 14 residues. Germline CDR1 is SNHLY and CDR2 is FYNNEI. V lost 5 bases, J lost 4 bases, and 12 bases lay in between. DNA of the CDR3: TGTGCCAGCAGTATTGAAGCGGTTTACAATGAGCAGTTCTTC. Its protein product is CASSIEAVYNEQFF.

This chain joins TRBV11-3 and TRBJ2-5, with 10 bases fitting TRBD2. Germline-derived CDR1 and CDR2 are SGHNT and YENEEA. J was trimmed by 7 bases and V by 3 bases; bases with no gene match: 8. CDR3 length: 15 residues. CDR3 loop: CASSFSETSGSTQYF. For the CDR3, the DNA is TGTGCCAGCAGCTTTTCGGAGACTAGCGGGTCGACCCAGTACTTC.

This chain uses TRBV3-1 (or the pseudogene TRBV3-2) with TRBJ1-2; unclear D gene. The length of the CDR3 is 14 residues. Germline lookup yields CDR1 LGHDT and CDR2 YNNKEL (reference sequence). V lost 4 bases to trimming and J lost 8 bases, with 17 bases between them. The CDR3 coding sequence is TGTGCCAGCAGCCCCCTTGACATAGGGCAAGGCTACACCTTC. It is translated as CASSPLDIGQGYTF.

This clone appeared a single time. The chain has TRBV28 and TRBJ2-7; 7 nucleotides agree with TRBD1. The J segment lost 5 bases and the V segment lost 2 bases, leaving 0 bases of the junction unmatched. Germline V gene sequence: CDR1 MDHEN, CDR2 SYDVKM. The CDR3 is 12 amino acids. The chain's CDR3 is CASSLTGDEQYF. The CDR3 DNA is TGTGCCAGCAGTTTAACAGGGGACGAGCAGTACTTC. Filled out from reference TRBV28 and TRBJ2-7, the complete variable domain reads DVKVTQSSRYLVKRTGEKVFLECVQDMDHENMFWYRQDPGLGLRLIYFSYDVKMKEKGDIPEGYSVSREKKERFSLILESASTNQTSMYLCASSLTGDEQYFGPGTRLTVT.

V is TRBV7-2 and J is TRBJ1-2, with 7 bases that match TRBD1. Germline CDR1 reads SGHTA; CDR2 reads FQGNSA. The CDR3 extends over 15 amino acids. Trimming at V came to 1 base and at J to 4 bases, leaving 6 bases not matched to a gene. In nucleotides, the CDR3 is TGTGCCAGCAGCTTAGGAACAGGGGTTACCTATGGCTACACCTTC. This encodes CASSLGTGVTYGYTF.

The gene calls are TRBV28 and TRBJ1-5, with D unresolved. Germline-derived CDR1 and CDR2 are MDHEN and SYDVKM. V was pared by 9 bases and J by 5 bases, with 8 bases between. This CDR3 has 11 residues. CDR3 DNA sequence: TGTGCCAGTTTTTCAGATCAGCCCCAGCATTTT. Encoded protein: CASFSDQPQHF.

The DNA for the CDR3 is TGTGCCAGCAGCCCAGAACCGGGGGCGGGTGGCAATCAGCCCCAGCATTTT. Its protein product is CASSPEPGAGGNQPQHF. The V call is TRBV7-9, the J call TRBJ1-5; possible D gene TRBD1, 6 bases. V was clipped by 5 bases and J by 2 bases, with 19 bases between them. Germline-derived CDR1 and CDR2 are SEHNR and FQNEAQ (reference sequence). The CDR3 extends over 17 amino acids.

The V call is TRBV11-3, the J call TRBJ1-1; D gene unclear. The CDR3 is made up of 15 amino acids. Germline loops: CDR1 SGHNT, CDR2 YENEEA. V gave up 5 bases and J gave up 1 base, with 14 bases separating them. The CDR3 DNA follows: TGTGCCAGCAGCGACTACAGCGGGCCGAACACTGAAGCTTTCTTT. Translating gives CASSDYSGPNTEAFF.

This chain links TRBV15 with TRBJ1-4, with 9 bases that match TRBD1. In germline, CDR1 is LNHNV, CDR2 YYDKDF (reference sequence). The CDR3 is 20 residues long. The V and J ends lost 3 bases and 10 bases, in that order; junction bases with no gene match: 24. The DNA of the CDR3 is TGTGCCACCAGCAGGAAGAACATCCGGGACAGGGCAGAATCGGGGGGAAAACTGTTTTTT. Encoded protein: CATSRKNIRDRAESGGKLFF.

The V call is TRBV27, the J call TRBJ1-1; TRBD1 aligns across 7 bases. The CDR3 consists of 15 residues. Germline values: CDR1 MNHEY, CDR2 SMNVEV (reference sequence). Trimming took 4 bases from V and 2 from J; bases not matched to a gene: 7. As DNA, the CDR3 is TGTGCCAGCAGTTCATACGGGACAGACAACACTGAAGCTTTCTTT. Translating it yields CASSSYGTDNTEAFF.

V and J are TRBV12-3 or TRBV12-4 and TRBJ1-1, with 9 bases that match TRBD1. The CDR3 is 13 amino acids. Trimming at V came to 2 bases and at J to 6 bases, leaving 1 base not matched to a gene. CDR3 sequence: CASSLRQGAEAFF. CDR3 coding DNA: TGTGCCAGCAGTTTAAGACAGGGGGCTGAAGCTTTCTTT.

The CDR3 loop is CASSLGNQPQHF. CDR3 bases: TGTGCCAGCAGCTTGGGAAATCAGCCCCAGCATTTT. The chain is built from TRBV5-6 and TRBJ1-5; unclear D gene. Germline CDR1 SGHDT, CDR2 YYEEEE. V was trimmed by 0 bases and J by 4 bases, leaving 2 bases between them. This CDR3 spans 12 amino acids.

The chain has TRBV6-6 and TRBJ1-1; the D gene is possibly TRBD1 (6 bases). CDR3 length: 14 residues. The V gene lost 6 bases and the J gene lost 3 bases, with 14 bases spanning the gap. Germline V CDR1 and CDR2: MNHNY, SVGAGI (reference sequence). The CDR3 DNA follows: TGTGCCAGCAGACCGGGGGCTTCAGACACTGAAGCTTTCTTT. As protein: CASRPGASDTEAFF.

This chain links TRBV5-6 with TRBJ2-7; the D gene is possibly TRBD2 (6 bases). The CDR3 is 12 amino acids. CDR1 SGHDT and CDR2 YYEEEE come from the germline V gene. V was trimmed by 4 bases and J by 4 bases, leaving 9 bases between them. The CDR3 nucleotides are TGTGCCAGCAGCAGCCGGGAGTACGAGCAGTACTTC. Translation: CASSSREYEQYF.

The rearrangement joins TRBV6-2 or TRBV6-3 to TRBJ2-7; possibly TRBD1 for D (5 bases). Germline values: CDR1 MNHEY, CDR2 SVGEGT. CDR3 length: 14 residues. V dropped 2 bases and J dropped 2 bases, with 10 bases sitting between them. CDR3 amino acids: CASSYAGIPYEQYF. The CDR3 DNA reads TGTGCCAGCAGTTACGCAGGGATTCCCTACGAGCAGTACTTC.

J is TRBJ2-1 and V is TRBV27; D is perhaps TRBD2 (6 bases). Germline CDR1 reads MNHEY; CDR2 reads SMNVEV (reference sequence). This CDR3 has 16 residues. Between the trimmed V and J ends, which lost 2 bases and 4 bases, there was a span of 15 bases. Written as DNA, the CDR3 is TGTGCCAGCAGTTTAGCGACCGGGACTCCGTACAATGAGCAGTTCTTC. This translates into CASSLATGTPYNEQFF.

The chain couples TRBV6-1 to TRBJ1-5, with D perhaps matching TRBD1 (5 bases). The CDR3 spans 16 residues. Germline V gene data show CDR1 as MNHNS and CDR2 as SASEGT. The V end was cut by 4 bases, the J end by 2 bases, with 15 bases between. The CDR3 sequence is CASSGGTEKGNQPQHF. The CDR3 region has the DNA TGTGCCAGCAGTGGAGGGACCGAGAAGGGCAATCAGCCCCAGCATTTT.

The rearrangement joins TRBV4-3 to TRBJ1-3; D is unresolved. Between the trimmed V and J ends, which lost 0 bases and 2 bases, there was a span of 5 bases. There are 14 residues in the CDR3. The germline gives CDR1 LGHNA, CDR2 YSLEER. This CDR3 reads CASSQDTAGNTIYF. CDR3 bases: TGCGCCAGCAGCCAAGATACGGCTGGAAACACCATATATTTT.